The clone carrying this TCR beta chain was detected a few times. Its antigen is not known. Germline V gives CDR1 ENHRY, CDR2 SYGVKD. The CDR3 contains 15 residues. J lost 4 bases, V lost 4 bases, and 6 bases had no gene match. The sample originates from a study of glioma-infiltrating T cells. Study-wide results and caveats: Above-expected tissue-blood divergence occurred in all gliomas, most in low-grade ones.

Amplification of TCR alpha and beta CDR3 regions from RNA used iRepertoire nested multiplex PCR. TCRdb reprocessed the multiplex PCR reads via MiXCR and lists one record per CDR3 protein. The sample contains over 80,000 distinct CDR3 sequences, approximately 39% of which appear only once. The sequencing input was glioma tissue, nonneoplastic brain tissue, or PBMCs (not recorded which). V is TRBV10-3 and J is TRBJ2-2; 7 bases line up with TRBD2. The TCR sequence derives from a human donor with low-grade glioma or glioblastoma, undergoing nonglioma brain surgery, or in good health (not recorded which). The CDR3 loop reads CAISATGEGTGELFF. CDR3 DNA sequence: TGTGCCATCAGTGCGACGGGGGAGGGCACCGGGGAGCTGTTTTTT.